This T cell receptor beta chain was found in a study of blood T cell repertoires in COVID-19. Method: immunoSEQ multiplex PCR; TCRdb's copy keeps in-frame clones and lacks some. The sample has about 190,000 clones, around 84% seen once. Recruitment covered under 25 US areas and drew participants whose ages spanned 18 to 89 years. The CDR3 consists of 10 residues. Germline lookup yields CDR1 MGHDK and CDR2 SYGVNS. Trimming stripped 3 bases from V and 8 bases from J, with 4 bases between. The sequence was obtained from a woman in her twenties or thirties who had been exposed to COVID-19. Sequenced: PBMCs or T cells enriched from blood (not recorded which). The V and J genes are TRBV25-1 and TRBJ1-2; D is unresolved. CDR3 nucleotides: TGTGCCAGCAGTGACGCGGGCTACACCTTC. Amino acids: CASSDAGYTF.